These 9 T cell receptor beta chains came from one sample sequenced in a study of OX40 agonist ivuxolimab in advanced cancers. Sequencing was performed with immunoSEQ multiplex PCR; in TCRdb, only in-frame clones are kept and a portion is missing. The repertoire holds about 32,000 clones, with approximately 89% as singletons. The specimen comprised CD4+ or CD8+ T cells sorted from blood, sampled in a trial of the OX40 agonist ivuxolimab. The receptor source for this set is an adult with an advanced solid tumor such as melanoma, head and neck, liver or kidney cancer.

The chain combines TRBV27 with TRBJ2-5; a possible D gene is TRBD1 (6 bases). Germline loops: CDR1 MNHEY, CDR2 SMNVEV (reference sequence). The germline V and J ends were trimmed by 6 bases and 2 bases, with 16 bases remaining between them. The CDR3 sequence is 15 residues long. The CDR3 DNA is TGTGCCAGCAGGGACACAGGGTTGGGGCAAGAGACCCAGTACTTC. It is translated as CASRDTGLGQETQYF.

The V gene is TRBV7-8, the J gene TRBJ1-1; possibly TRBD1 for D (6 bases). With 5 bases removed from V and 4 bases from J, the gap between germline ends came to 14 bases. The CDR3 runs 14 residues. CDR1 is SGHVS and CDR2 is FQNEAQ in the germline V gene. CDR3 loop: CASSHRGDATEAFF. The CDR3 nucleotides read TGTGCCAGCAGCCATAGGGGGGACGCCACTGAAGCTTTCTTT. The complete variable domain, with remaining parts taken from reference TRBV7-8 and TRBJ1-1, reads GAGVSQSPRYKVAKRGQDVALRCDPISGHVSLFWYQQALGQGPEFLTYFQNEAQLDKSGLPSDRFFAERPEGSVSTLKIQRTQQEDSAVYLCASSHRGDATEAFFGQGTRLTVV.

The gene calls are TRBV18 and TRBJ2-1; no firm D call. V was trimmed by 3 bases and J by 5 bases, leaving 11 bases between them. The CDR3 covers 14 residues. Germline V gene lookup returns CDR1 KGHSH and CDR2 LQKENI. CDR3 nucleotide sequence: TGTGCCAGCTCACCGCGGACGGAAAACAATGAGCAGTTCTTC. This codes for CASSPRTENNEQFF.

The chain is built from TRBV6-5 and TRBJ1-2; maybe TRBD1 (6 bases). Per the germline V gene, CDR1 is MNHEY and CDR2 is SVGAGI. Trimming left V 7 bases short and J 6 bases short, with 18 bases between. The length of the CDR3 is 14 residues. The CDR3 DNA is TGTGCCAGCATCCCACTACAGGGAGGGGATGGCTACACCTTC. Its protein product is CASIPLQGGDGYTF.

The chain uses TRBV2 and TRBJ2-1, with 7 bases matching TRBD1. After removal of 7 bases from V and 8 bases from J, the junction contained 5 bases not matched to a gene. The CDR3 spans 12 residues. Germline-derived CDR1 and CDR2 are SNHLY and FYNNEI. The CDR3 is CASTPGQHEQFF. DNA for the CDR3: TGTGCCAGCACCCCGGGACAGCATGAGCAGTTCTTC.

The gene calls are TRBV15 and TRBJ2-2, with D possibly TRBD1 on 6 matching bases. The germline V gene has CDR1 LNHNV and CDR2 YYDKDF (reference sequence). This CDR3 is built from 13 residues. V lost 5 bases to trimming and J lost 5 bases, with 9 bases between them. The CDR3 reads CATSVGATGELFF. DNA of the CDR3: TGTGCCACCAGCGTGGGGGCGACCGGGGAGCTGTTTTTT.

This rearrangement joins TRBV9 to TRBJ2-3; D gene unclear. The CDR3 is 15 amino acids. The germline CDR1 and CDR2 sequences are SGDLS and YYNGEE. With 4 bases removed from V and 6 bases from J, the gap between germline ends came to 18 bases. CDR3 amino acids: CASSPSGPPTDTQYF. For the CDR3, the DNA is TGTGCCAGCAGCCCCTCGGGCCCGCCCACCGATACGCAGTATTTT. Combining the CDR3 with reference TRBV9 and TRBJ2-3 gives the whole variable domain DSGVTQTPKHLITATGQRVTLRCSPRSGDLSVYWYQQSLDQGLQFLIQYYNGEERAKGNILERFSAQQFPDLHSELNLSSLELGDSALYFCASSPSGPPTDTQYFGPGTRLTVL.

The CDR3 protein is CASSNPSGVNEQFF. The CDR3 coding sequence is TGTGCCAGTAGCAACCCCTCTGGGGTCAATGAGCAGTTCTTC. The chain is built from TRBV19 and TRBJ2-1, with D uncertain. CDR3 length: 14 amino acids. Germline CDR1 and CDR2: LNHDA and SQIVND (reference sequence). V was pared by 6 bases and J by 6 bases, with 15 bases between.

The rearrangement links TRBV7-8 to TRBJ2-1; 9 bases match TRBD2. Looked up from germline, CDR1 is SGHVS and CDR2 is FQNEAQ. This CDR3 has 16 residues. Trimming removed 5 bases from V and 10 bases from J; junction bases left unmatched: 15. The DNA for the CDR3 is TGTGCCAGCAGCACCCGGGGACTAGCTGACGCCTACGAGCAGTTCTTC. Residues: CASSTRGLADAYEQFF. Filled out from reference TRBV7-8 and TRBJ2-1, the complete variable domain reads GAGVSQSPRYKVAKRGQDVALRCDPISGHVSLFWYQQALGQGPEFLTYFQNEAQLDKSGLPSDRFFAERPEGSVSTLKIQRTQQEDSAVYLCASSTRGLADAYEQFFGPGTRLTVL.